The 10 T cell receptor beta chains listed next were all sequenced from one sample in a study of T cell responses to AZD1222 COVID-19 vaccine. Only in-frame clones appear in the TCRdb table, and some are missing; sequencing was by immunoSEQ multiplex PCR. Seen here are 140,000 to 150,000 clones, more than 85% observed once, and the top ten hold more than 10%. The source material was peripheral blood, sampled after recovery from COVID-19. These receptor sequences come from an adult who had recovered from COVID-19.

V is TRBV18 and J is TRBJ2-5, with D uncertain. This CDR3 has 12 residues. Germline V gene data show CDR1 as KGHSH and CDR2 as LQKENI. V lost 6 bases to trimming and J lost 3 bases, with 8 bases between them. DNA for the CDR3: TGTGCCAGCTCCGCCGTCGAAGAGACCCAGTACTTC. Translation gives CASSAVEETQYF.

The gene calls are TRBV11-2 and TRBJ2-1; 12 nucleotides line up with TRBD2. J gave up 2 bases and V 5 bases, and 10 bases lay outside the gene matches. Per the germline V gene, CDR1 is SGHAT and CDR2 is FQNNGV. CDR3 size: 18 residues. This chain's CDR3 is CASSPLAGGPRTYNEQFF. As DNA, the CDR3 is TGTGCCAGCAGCCCGCTAGCGGGAGGGCCACGGACCTACAATGAGCAGTTCTTC.

V usage is TRBV11-3 and J usage is TRBJ2-7, with 8 bases aligning to TRBD2. The CDR3 consists of 16 residues. After removal of 5 bases from V and 1 base from J, the junction contained 10 bases not matched to a gene. Per the germline V gene, CDR1 is SGHNT and CDR2 is YENEEA. The CDR3 sequence is CASSDPGTRPSYEQYF. CDR3 DNA sequence: TGTGCCAGCAGCGATCCCGGGACTAGGCCGTCCTACGAGCAGTACTTC.

This rearrangement joins TRBV29-1 to TRBJ2-5, with TRBD2 identical over 8 bases. V lost 2 bases, J lost 2 bases, and 10 bases stayed unmatched. The CDR3 consists of 16 residues. Germline values: CDR1 SQVTM, CDR2 ANQGSEA. DNA of the CDR3: TGCAGCGTTGAAACGGGGGCTAGCGGGTCACAAGAGACCCAGTACTTC. This encodes CSVETGASGSQETQYF.

This clone was found once. The chain recombines TRBV4-1 with TRBJ1-3, with D possibly matching TRBD1 (6 bases). Germline V gives CDR1 MGHRA, CDR2 YSYEKL. This CDR3 is built from 16 residues. The V gene lost 0 bases and the J gene lost 2 bases, with 11 bases spanning the gap. CDR3 nucleotides: TGCGCCAGCAGCCAAGATGGCCCAGGGGCTGGAAACACCATATATTTT. Its protein is CASSQDGPGAGNTIYF.

This chain links TRBV4-2 with TRBJ1-1; D may be TRBD1 (6 bases). V lost 2 bases to trimming and J lost 2 bases, with 15 bases between them. The CDR3 sequence is 16 residues long. Germline V gene data show CDR1 as LGHNA and CDR2 as YNFKEQ. The CDR3 DNA reads as TGTGCCAGCAGCCAAAAAACCGGGACACTAAACACTGAAGCTTTCTTT. This translates into CASSQKTGTLNTEAFF.

The chain carries TRBV15 and TRBJ1-4; D not certain. CDR1 and CDR2 (germline): LNHNV, YYDKDF (reference sequence). CDR3 length equals 17 residues. The V and J ends lost 0 bases and 3 bases respectively, with 14 bases between them. The CDR3 spells CATSRDGPGGPNEKLFF. For the CDR3, the DNA is TGTGCCACCAGCAGAGATGGGCCCGGAGGCCCTAATGAAAAACTGTTTTTT. Full variable domain (rest looked up from reference TRBV15 and TRBJ1-4): DAMVIQNPRYQVTQFGKPVTLSCSQTLNHNVMYWYQQKSSQAPKLLFHYYDKDFNNEADTPDNFQSRRPNTSFCFLDIRSPGLGDTAMYLCATSRDGPGGPNEKLFFGSGTQLSVL.

V is TRBV4-1 and J is TRBJ1-2; 8 bases fit TRBD1. The ends lost 0 bases at V and 9 bases at J; junction bases unmatched: 12. CDR1 and CDR2 from the germline V gene are MGHRA and YSYEKL. The CDR3 is made up of 16 amino acids. Written as DNA, the CDR3 is TGCGCCAGCAGCCAAGATGATGCTGGGACAGGAAAGCGCTACACCTTC. This translates into CASSQDDAGTGKRYTF.

The chain links TRBV3-1 (or the pseudogene TRBV3-2) to TRBJ1-4; the D is unclear. In germline, CDR1 is LGHDT, CDR2 YNNKEL (reference sequence). The V and J ends lost 2 bases and 4 bases respectively, with 17 bases between them. CDR3 size: 17 residues. CDR3 coding DNA: TGTGCCAGCAGCCAAAGTTTAGGAGAAACCATTAATGAAAAACTGTTTTTT. Translated: CASSQSLGETINEKLFF.

This clone is a singleton in its sample. V usage is TRBV7-6 and J usage is TRBJ2-7, with D possibly matching TRBD2 (5 bases). V was cut by 1 base and J by 0 bases, with 16 bases left in between. The CDR3 sequence is 17 residues long. CDR1 and CDR2 from the germline V gene are SGHVS and FNYEAQ. This CDR3 reads CASSLGPPETNSYEQYF. CDR3 sequence (DNA): TGTGCCAGCAGCTTAGGCCCCCCTGAGACTAACTCCTACGAGCAGTACTTC.